This T cell receptor beta chain originates from a study of cytomegalovirus exposure and HLA in healthy donors. Across the whole study: Counted in an early data release were roughly 81 million unique TCRs from HLA-typed donors.

Trimming pared 5 bases from V and 3 bases from J, leaving 8 bases between. The germline V gene encodes CDR1 LNHDA and CDR2 SQIVND (reference sequence). The CDR3 extends over 12 amino acids. The PCR used 60 Vbeta and 13 Jbeta primers. Sequencing was performed with immunoSEQ multiplex PCR; in TCRdb, only in-frame clones are kept and a portion is missing. Found here are around 150,000 clones, 75% to 85% of them singletons; the top ten hold 5% to 7%. This receptor was obtained from a man aged 50-59 years in good health and CMV-seropositive. V gene TRBV19 combines with J gene TRBJ2-7; D is unresolved. Input material: PBMCs. CDR3 residues: CASSPFGYEQYF. The CDR3 DNA reads TGTGCCAGTAGTCCCTTCGGCTACGAGCAGTACTTC.